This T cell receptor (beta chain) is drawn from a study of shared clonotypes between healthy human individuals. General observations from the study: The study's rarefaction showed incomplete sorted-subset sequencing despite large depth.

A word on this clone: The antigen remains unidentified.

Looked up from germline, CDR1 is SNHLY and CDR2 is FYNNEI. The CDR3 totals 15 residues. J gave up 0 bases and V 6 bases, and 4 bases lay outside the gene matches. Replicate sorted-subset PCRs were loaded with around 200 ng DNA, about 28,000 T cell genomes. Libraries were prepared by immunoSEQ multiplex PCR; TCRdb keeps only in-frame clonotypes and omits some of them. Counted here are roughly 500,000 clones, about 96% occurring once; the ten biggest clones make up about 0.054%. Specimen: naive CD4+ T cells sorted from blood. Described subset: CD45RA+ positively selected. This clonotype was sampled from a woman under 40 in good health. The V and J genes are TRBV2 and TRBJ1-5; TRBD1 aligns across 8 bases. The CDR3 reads CASRDRELSNQPQHF. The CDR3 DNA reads TGTGCCAGCAGGGACAGGGAACTTAGCAATCAGCCCCAGCATTTT.